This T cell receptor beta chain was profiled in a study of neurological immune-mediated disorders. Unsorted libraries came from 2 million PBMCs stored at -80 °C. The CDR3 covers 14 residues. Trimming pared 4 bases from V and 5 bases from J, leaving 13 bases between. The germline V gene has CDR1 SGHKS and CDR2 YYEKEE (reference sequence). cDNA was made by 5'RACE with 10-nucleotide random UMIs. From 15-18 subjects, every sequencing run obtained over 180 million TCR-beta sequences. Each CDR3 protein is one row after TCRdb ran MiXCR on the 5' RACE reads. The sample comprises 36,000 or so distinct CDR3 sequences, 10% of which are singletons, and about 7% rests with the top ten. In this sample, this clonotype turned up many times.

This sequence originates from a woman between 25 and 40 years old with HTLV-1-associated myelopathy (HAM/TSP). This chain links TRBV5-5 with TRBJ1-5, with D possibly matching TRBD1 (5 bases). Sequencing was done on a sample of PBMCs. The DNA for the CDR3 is TGTGCCAGCAGCCCAAGTTCGGGGGATCAGCCCCAGCATTTT. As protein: CASSPSSGDQPQHF.